The rows below give T cell receptor beta chains drawn from one sample of a study of cytomegalovirus exposure and HLA in healthy donors. TCRdb's copy holds only in-frame clones and misses some; the assay was immunoSEQ multiplex PCR. The data contain fewer than 200,000 clones, about 85% of them singletons. The sequenced sample consisted of PBMCs. The source of these receptors is a woman in her forties or fifties in good health and CMV-seropositive. The CDR3 runs from the conserved cysteine through the conserved F or W. The order of the fields is CDR3 length, D gene, clone size, V gene, J gene, CDR3 DNA, CDR3 protein. The D gene is left open where the match is weak. Size tells how often a clone was seen (once, few, many) or the class of an expanded clone, and some rows leave it out.

21	TRBD1	few	TRBV2	TRBJ2-3	TGTGCCAGCAGTTTGGAACAGGGGCCACGCTACGATCCCACTAGCACAGATACGCAGTATTTT	CASSLEQGPRYDPTSTDTQYF
14	-	-	TRBV9	TRBJ1-4	TGTGCCAGCAGCGAGGGGGACGCAAATGAAAAACTGTTTTTT	CASSEGDANEKLFF
19	-	few	TRBV5-6	TRBJ1-2	TGTGCCAGCAGCTTGCCGGATCCATTGGAGTCTAAGAGGGAATATGGCTACACCTTC	CASSLPDPLESKREYGYTF
14	-	-	TRBV11-2	TRBJ1-6	TGTGCCAGCAGCATCCACCAGGGTTGGTCACCCCTCCACTTT	CASSIHQGWSPLHF
15	TRBD1	-	TRBV28	TRBJ2-7	TGTGCCAGCAGTGGAGGGACAGGGGGCTTTAACGAGCAGTACTTC	CASSGGTGGFNEQYF
16	-	-	TRBV2	TRBJ2-1	TGTGCCAGCAGCTATATTAGCCGGCCGTCCTACAATGAGCAGTTCTTC	CASSYISRPSYNEQFF
17	TRBD2	-	TRBV4-1	TRBJ2-5	TGCGCCAGCAGCCAAGGAAACAGCGGGGGGAGGCAAGAGACCCAGTACTTC	CASSQGNSGGRQETQYF
15	-	-	TRBV27	TRBJ1-6	TGTGCCAGCAGTGGGCGGGGGGCGCAGAATTCACCCCTCCACTTT	CASSGRGAQNSPLHF
22	TRBD2	-	TRBV2	TRBJ2-7	TGTGCCAGCAGGGGCGATCGACCAGCCTCTAACAAAACTAGCGGGAGTACCTACGAGCAGTACTTC	CASRGDRPASNKTSGSTYEQYF
16	TRBD2	-	TRBV27	TRBJ2-7	TGTGCCACCCGATATCGGGAGGCCCCGGGGGCCTACGAGCAGTACTTC	CATRYREAPGAYEQYF
11	-	once	TRBV6-5	TRBJ1-3	TGTGCCAGCAAGCAGGGTCACACCATATATTTT	CASKQGHTIYF
14	-	-	TRBV4-1	TRBJ2-7	TGCGCCAGCAGCCGAAGCGAGAGGGCCTACGAGCAGTACTTC	CASSRSERAYEQYF
13	-	-	TRBV19	TRBJ2-7	TGTGCCAGTAGTATAGACAGGGGCGGCGAGCAGTACTTC	CASSIDRGGEQYF
10	-	medium-sized	TRBV7-9	TRBJ2-7	TGTGCCAGCAGCCCCCGGGAGCAGTACTTC	CASSPREQYF
15	TRBD1	-	TRBV11-1	TRBJ2-7	TGTGCCAGCAGCTTCGCGGACAGGATCTCCTACGAGCAGTACTTC	CASSFADRISYEQYF
14	TRBD1	-	TRBV4-3	TRBJ2-3	TGCGCCAGCAGCCAAACAGGGGGTGCAGATACGCAGTATTTT	CASSQTGGADTQYF
13	-	few	TRBV6-1	TRBJ1-5	TGTGCCAGCAGGGACATCCAAAATCAGCCCCAGCATTTT	CASRDIQNQPQHF
11	-	-	TRBV20-1	TRBJ1-1	TGCAGTGCTAGAGATCCCCTTCAGACTTTCTTT	CSARDPLQTFF
15	TRBD1	-	TRBV6-1	TRBJ2-5	TGTGCCAGCAGCAGGACAGGGACGTACCAAGAGACCCAGTACTTC	CASSRTGTYQETQYF
13	-	-	TRBV30	TRBJ2-3	TGTGCCTGGGAGACTAGTAAATGGGATACGCAGTATTTT	CAWETSKWDTQYF
16	-	-	TRBV5-1	TRBJ2-2	TGCGCCAGCAGCCTACGGACAGCCTCGAACACCGGGGAGCTGTTTTTT	CASSLRTASNTGELFF
18	-	-	TRBV4-2	TRBJ1-2	TGTGCCAGCAGCCAAACGCATGGGGGCGCATCACCCAACTATGGCTACACCTTC	CASSQTHGGASPNYGYTF
14	-	-	TRBV7-8	TRBJ1-1	TGTGCCAGCAGCTTACCAGGAGGCTACACTGAAGCTTTCTTT	CASSLPGGYTEAFF
16	TRBD1	-	TRBV5-1	TRBJ2-5	TGCGCCAGCAGCTTGGCTCAATCGGGACAGGGTGAGACCCAGTACTTC	CASSLAQSGQGETQYF
16	TRBD1	-	TRBV18	TRBJ1-6	TGTGCCAGCTCGCCGCAGACCCAGGGGGCGGCTTCACCCCTCCACTTT	CASSPQTQGAASPLHF
17	TRBD1	-	TRBV9	TRBJ1-3	TGTGCCAGCAGCCCGCCGGGACAGGGTGCGGCGGGAAACACCATATATTTT	CASSPPGQGAAGNTIYF
14	-	-	TRBV19	TRBJ2-3	TGTGCCAGTAGTAGAGCCGATGGAGCAGATACGCAGTATTTT	CASSRADGADTQYF
14	-	few	TRBV30	TRBJ1-6	TGTGCCTGGGGGTCCGGGTTCGATAATTCACCCCTCCACTTT	CAWGSGFDNSPLHF
15	TRBD2	-	TRBV7-2	TRBJ2-7	TGTGCCAGCAGAAGGCGGAGCGGGGGTTCCTACGAGCAGTACTTC	CASRRRSGGSYEQYF
18	-	-	TRBV7-9	TRBJ2-5	TGTGCCAGCAGCTTAGGAGTAATTGGCCAGGGGAGAAGCGAGACCCAGTACTTC	CASSLGVIGQGRSETQYF
14	-	-	TRBV19	TRBJ1-1	TGTGCCAGTAGTATAAGAGGGGGGGACACTGAAGCTTTCTTT	CASSIRGGDTEAFF
16	TRBD2	few	TRBV9	TRBJ2-3	TGTGCCAGCAGCGTAGGGGGACTAGCAACGGGAGATACGCAGTATTTT	CASSVGGLATGDTQYF
14	-	few	TRBV11-1	TRBJ2-1	TGTGCCAGCAGAGGGGGAGATGACTACAATGAGCAGTTCTTC	CASRGGDDYNEQFF
17	TRBD1	once	TRBV28	TRBJ1-2	TGTGCCAGCAGTTCCCCCGTAGTAGGCACAGGGGATTATGGCTACACCTTC	CASSSPVVGTGDYGYTF
15	-	-	TRBV15	TRBJ1-3	TGTGCCACCAGCCCTGAGGGAGCTTCTGGAAACACCATATATTTT	CATSPEGASGNTIYF
14	-	-	TRBV2	TRBJ2-7	TGTGCCAGCAGCCCCAGGGCGTTCGACTACGAGCAGTACTTC	CASSPRAFDYEQYF
14	-	-	TRBV28	TRBJ2-1	TGTGCCAGCATCAAATTTACAGGAGACAATGAGCAGTTCTTC	CASIKFTGDNEQFF
14	-	-	TRBV6-5	TRBJ1-1	TGTGCCAGCATCGGCCCGGGGATGAACACTGAAGCTTTCTTT	CASIGPGMNTEAFF
15	-	-	TRBV15	TRBJ1-2	TGTGCCACCAGCAGAGTCACAGCTCTTGGCTATGGCTACACCTTC	CATSRVTALGYGYTF
15	-	-	TRBV19	TRBJ1-5	TGTGCCAGTCGTCCACCAGGGTTGAGCAATCAGCCCCAGCATTTT	CASRPPGLSNQPQHF
17	TRBD2	-	TRBV13	TRBJ2-1	TGTGCCAGCAGCGCTAGCGGGAGGGCCTTTCCGTACAATGAGCAGTTCTTC	CASSASGRAFPYNEQFF
15	-	-	TRBV10-3	TRBJ2-5	TGTGCCATCAGTGAATCAGAGGCAGACTCGGAGACCCAGTACTTC	CAISESEADSETQYF
19	TRBD1	-	TRBV11-1	TRBJ2-2	TGTGCCAGCAGCTTAGCCCCTCCCGGGACAGGGATTAGCACCGGGGAGCTGTTTTTT	CASSLAPPGTGISTGELFF
13	-	few	TRBV4-1	TRBJ1-2	TGCGCCAGCAGCCTAATAGGGGATTATGGCTACACCTTC	CASSLIGDYGYTF
16	TRBD2	-	TRBV7-7	TRBJ2-2	TGTGCTAGCAGCTTAGGAGCGGGAGTGGATACCGGGGAGCTGTTTTTT	CASSLGAGVDTGELFF
16	-	-	TRBV4-2	TRBJ1-2	TGTGCCAGCAGCCAAGATGAGGGATATTTGAGCTATGGCTACACCTTC	CASSQDEGYLSYGYTF